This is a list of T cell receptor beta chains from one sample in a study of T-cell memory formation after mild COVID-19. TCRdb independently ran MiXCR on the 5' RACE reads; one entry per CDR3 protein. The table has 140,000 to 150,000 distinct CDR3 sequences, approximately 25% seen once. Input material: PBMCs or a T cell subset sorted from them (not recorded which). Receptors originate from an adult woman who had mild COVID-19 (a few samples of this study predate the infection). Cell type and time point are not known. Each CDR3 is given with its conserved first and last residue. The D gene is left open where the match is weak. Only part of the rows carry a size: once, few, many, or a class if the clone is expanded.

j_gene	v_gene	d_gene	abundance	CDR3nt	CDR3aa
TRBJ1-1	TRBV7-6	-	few	TGTGCCAGCAGCTTAGAGGGGCAGATTAGCACTGAAGCTTTCTTT	CASSLEGQISTEAFF
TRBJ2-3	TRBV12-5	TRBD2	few	TGTGCTAGTGGACCGCTAGCGGGAGGGGTAGATACGCAGTATTTT	CASGPLAGGVDTQYF
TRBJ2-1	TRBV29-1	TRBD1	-	TGCAGCGGGGACAGGGGCTACAATGAGCAGTTCTTC	CSGDRGYNEQFF
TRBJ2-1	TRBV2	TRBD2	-	TGTGCCACCATGCTAGCGGCCTACAATGAGCAGTTCTTC	CATMLAAYNEQFF
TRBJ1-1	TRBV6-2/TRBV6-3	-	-	TGTGCCAGCAGTCACTGGGGGCCGATGAACACTGAAGCTTTCTTT	CASSHWGPMNTEAFF
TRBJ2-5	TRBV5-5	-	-	TGTGCCAGCAGCTCACCCCGGGAGACCCAGTACTTC	CASSSPRETQYF
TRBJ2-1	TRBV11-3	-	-	TGTGCCAGCATGCAACCAACTAGCTTGGACGGTGAGCAGTTCTTC	CASMQPTSLDGEQFF
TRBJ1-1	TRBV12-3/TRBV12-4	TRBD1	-	TGTGCCAGCAGTTTGGGGACAGGGGCTGAAGCTTTCTTT	CASSLGTGAEAFF
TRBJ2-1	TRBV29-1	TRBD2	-	TGCAGCGTTGAACCTCCGGGACTAGCGGGTGGGGAGCAGTTCTTC	CSVEPPGLAGGEQFF
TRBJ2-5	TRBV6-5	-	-	TGTGCCAGCACCCATGGGCCACAGAGAGAGGGGTTTCGGACGGAGACCCAGTACTTC	CASTHGPQREGFRTETQYF
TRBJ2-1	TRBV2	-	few	TGTGCCAGCAGCGACTCTGACGTGGGCTACAATGAGCAGTTCTTC	CASSDSDVGYNEQFF
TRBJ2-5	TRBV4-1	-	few	TGCGCCAGCAGCCAAACTCCGGGCTCTCAAGAGACCCAGTACTTC	CASSQTPGSQETQYF
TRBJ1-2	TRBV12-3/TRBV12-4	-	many	TGTGCCAGCAGTTCGGGCCTACCTAACTATGGCTACACCTTC	CASSSGLPNYGYTF
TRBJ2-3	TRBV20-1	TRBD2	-	TGCAGTGCTAGAGAAGCGGGAGGACAAGATACGCAGTATTTT	CSAREAGGQDTQYF
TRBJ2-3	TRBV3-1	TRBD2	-	TGTGCCAGCAGCCAAGATTTATTTAGCGGGGGTCAAGATACGCAGTATTTT	CASSQDLFSGGQDTQYF
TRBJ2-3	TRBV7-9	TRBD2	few	TGTGCCAGCAGCTTAGGGTCAGCGGGGAGTCGCACAGATACGCAGTATTTT	CASSLGSAGSRTDTQYF